This T cell receptor (beta chain) was retrieved from a study of beta chain features in type 1 diabetes. The CDR3 loop spans 11 amino acids. The ends were cut back, 5 bases at V and 6 bases at J, with 7 bases in the middle. Per germline, CDR1 MNHEY and CDR2 SVGAGI. Findings of the study overall: Type 1 diabetes patients had TCRB CDR3s that were shorter (moderately but significantly so) in all four CD4+ subsets.

Expressed TCRB transcripts were sequenced after all isolated RNA was converted to cDNA. Generated by immunoSEQ multiplex PCR, the TCRdb table keeps only in-frame clones and is missing some. The sample contains 250,000 to 300,000 clones, 8% of which appear only once. Only a few counts were recorded for this clone. The antigen is undetermined. The sample comprised central memory CD4+ T cells from blood. The sequence was obtained from a woman aged 18-30 years in good health. The chain has TRBV6-5 and TRBJ1-2; D remains ambiguous. The CDR3 region has the DNA TGTGCCAGCAGTAACGGGGATGGCTACACCTTC. Protein sequence: CASSNGDGYTF.